This entry features one T cell receptor (beta chain) sequence. Its specificity is unknown. The data derive from a study of shared clonotypes between healthy human individuals. On the study more broadly: Each donor had three CD4 naive, three CD4 memory, two CD8 naive and one CD8 memory plate. Study-wide results and limits: As a rule, naive subsets had a larger estimated richness than memory subsets.

Generated by immunoSEQ multiplex PCR, the TCRdb table keeps only in-frame clones and is missing some. The data show approximately 2.3 million clones, over 90% seen once. The specimen sequenced was naive CD4+ T cells from PBMCs. The sample's subset: CD45RA+ positively selected. This clonotype was sampled from a man younger than 30 in good health. Some clones in this sample may be carry-over from other donors' samples.

The CDR3 coding sequence is TGCGCCAGCAGCCCACACCCCCCCGGGACAGGGGTCCCCGGGGAGCTGTTTTTT. This gives the protein CASSPHPPGTGVPGELFF. The chain joins TRBV4-3 to TRBJ2-2, with 10 bases matching TRBD1. This CDR3 is 18 amino acids long. V shed 4 bases, J shed 6 bases, and the junction held 14 bases outside the gene matches. Germline V CDR1 and CDR2: LGHNA, YSLEER.